This entry lists 21 T cell receptor beta chains sequenced from one sample in a study of radiation and T cells in renal cell carcinoma. The sample's time point: baseline pretreatment blood. The treatment: 15 Gy SBRT to primary tumor, nephrectomy 4 weeks later. Profiled with immunoSEQ multiplex PCR; TCRdb holds only in-frame clones, not every one. The table shows 20,000 to 25,000 clones, with around 80% occurring only once. The input for sequencing was blood, taken from a patient whose treatment included radiotherapy and nephrectomy. Receptors originate from a man between 60 and 70 years old with renal cell carcinoma.

The chain couples TRBV9 to TRBJ1-6, with D unresolved. The CDR3 covers 15 residues. CDR1 is SGDLS, CDR2 YYNGEE, per germline. Trimming removed 1 base from V and 9 bases from J, with 14 bases in between. CDR3 coding DNA: TGTGCCAGCAGCGTATCGGGCCTGGTCAGTTCACCCCTCCACTTT. It yields the protein CASSVSGLVSSPLHF.

The V and J genes are TRBV6-1 and TRBJ1-2, with unresolved D. V lost 5 bases, J lost 4 bases, and 8 bases lay in between. The germline gives CDR1 MNHNS, CDR2 SASEGT. The CDR3 sequence is 12 residues long. DNA for the CDR3: TGTGCCAGCAGTTTATCCCGCTATGGCTACACCTTC. Translated: CASSLSRYGYTF.

The V call is TRBV10-1, the J call TRBJ1-1, with D tentatively TRBD1 (6 bases). Germline V gene data show CDR1 as WNHNN and CDR2 as SYGVQD (reference sequence). The CDR3 extends over 14 amino acids. V lost 0 bases, J lost 10 bases, and 15 bases lay in between. The CDR3 reads CASSESVGGASAFF. The CDR3 nucleotides are TGCGCCAGCAGTGAGTCGGTCGGGGGCGCGTCAGCTTTCTTT.

The CDR3 sequence: CASSVGGLYEQYF. The CDR3 DNA sequence: TGTGCCAGCAGCGTAGGCGGGCTCTACGAGCAGTACTTC. This chain connects TRBV9 to TRBJ2-7, with D possibly matching TRBD2 (5 bases). Trimming removed 0 bases at V and 3 bases at J, with 7 bases between. Germline assignment: CDR1 SGDLS and CDR2 YYNGEE. The CDR3 extends over 13 amino acids.

The chain carries TRBV7-3 and TRBJ2-6; a possible D gene is TRBD1 (6 bases). The germline V gene has CDR1 SGHTA and CDR2 FQGTGA. The CDR3 extends over 16 amino acids. V lost 1 base and J lost 4, with 11 bases in between. The CDR3 bases are TGTGCCAGCAGCTTAAGTGGGGGCTCCGGGGCCAACGTCCTGACTTTC. It codes for CASSLSGGSGANVLTF.

This clone showed up just a few times. The CDR3 spells CASSVPAHLTDTQYF. The CDR3 region has the DNA TGTGCCAGCAGTGTGCCGGCCCACTTAACAGATACGCAGTATTTT. The chain employs TRBV28 and TRBJ2-3; no definite D call. The CDR3 totals 15 residues. V was clipped by 5 bases and J by 3 bases, with 15 bases between them. Germline values: CDR1 MDHEN, CDR2 SYDVKM.

Here the CDR3 DNA reads TGTGCCAGCAGTTCCCAAGTAAGAAATACGCAGTATTTT. It yields the protein CASSSQVRNTQYF. This chain links TRBV27 with TRBJ2-3; no reliable D call. Trimming pared 4 bases from V and 7 bases from J, leaving 12 bases between. From germline, CDR1 is MNHEY and CDR2 SMNVEV (reference sequence). The CDR3 is 13 residues long.

The genes are TRBV7-9 and TRBJ2-5; 9 nucleotides match TRBD2. Judging by the DNA end, TRBJ2-7 fits better; the J call may be wrong. In germline, CDR1 is SEHNR, CDR2 FQNEAQ (reference sequence). This CDR3 contains 17 residues. CDR3 sequence reads: CASSLVSRGRAPHEQYF. The CDR3 DNA follows: TGTGCCAGCAGCTTAGTTTCTCGCGGGAGGGCCCCCCACGAGCAGTACTTC.

The V gene is TRBV5-6, the J gene TRBJ2-7; D is possibly TRBD2 (5 bases). CDR1 is SGHDT and CDR2 is YYEEEE in the germline V gene. The CDR3 runs 13 residues. V was cut by 4 bases and J by 3 bases, with 11 bases left in between. In nucleotides, the CDR3 is TGTGCCAGCAGCCCCACGGGATTCTACGAGCAGTACTTC. This translates into CASSPTGFYEQYF.

In this sample, this clone turned up a few times. DNA of the CDR3: TGTGCCAGCAGCTTCACCGGGTCAGATACGCAGTATTTT. Translating gives CASSFTGSDTQYF. The chain recombines TRBV5-5 with TRBJ2-3; no clear D. CDR3 length: 13 residues. Between the trimmed V and J ends, which lost 2 bases and 4 bases, there was a span of 8 bases. Germline V gives CDR1 SGHKS, CDR2 YYEKEE (reference sequence).

The genes are TRBV7-8 and TRBJ2-1; D call uncertain. The CDR3 is made up of 16 amino acids. V shed 2 bases and J shed 9 bases, with 20 bases lying between them. The germline V gene encodes CDR1 SGHVS and CDR2 FQNEAQ. This CDR3 is CASSLRSRLLRPEQFF. Here the CDR3 DNA reads TGTGCCAGCAGCTTAAGGAGCCGCCTTCTTCGTCCTGAGCAGTTCTTC.

V is TRBV7-2 and J is TRBJ2-7; D remains ambiguous. The germline V gene encodes CDR1 SGHTA and CDR2 FQGNSA. The CDR3 has 14 amino acids. Trimming cost V 7 bases and J 2 bases, with 15 bases left between them. Here the CDR3 reads CASTRRVKAYEQYF. The CDR3 region has the DNA TGTGCCAGCACCCGTAGGGTCAAAGCCTACGAGCAGTACTTC.

CDR3 DNA sequence: TGTGCCAGCATATTCCCCAGAAGGGGGGGTGGCCCCTACGAGCAGTACTTC. Its translation is CASIFPRRGGGPYEQYF. The rearrangement joins TRBV21-1 to TRBJ2-7; TRBD2, as called in the table, went unchecked against the DNA. TRBV21-1 is a documented pseudogene. The CDR3 runs to 17 residues.

The chain combines TRBV6-5 with TRBJ2-5, with D perhaps TRBD1 (6 bases). Germline V gene data show CDR1 as MNHEY and CDR2 as SVGAGI. Trimming took 3 bases from V and 8 from J, leaving 16 bases between them. CDR3 length equals 14 residues. Here the CDR3 reads CASSYRKDRPTQYF. The CDR3 bases are TGTGCCAGCAGTTATCGTAAGGACAGACCCACCCAGTACTTC.

The rearrangement joins TRBV5-4 to TRBJ2-6; no firm D call. This CDR3 has 15 amino acids. Germline V gene sequence: CDR1 SGHNT, CDR2 YYREEE (reference sequence). V lost 3 bases, J lost 0 bases, and 7 bases lay in between. This CDR3 is CASSSRYSGANVLTF. The CDR3 DNA reads TGTGCCAGCAGCTCCCGGTACTCTGGGGCCAACGTCCTGACTTTC.

The chain couples TRBV18 to TRBJ2-7; the match to TRBD1 covers 7 bases. V was clipped by 4 bases and J by 3 bases; unmatched bases: 6. The germline V gene encodes CDR1 KGHSH and CDR2 LQKENI. CDR3 length: 14 residues. DNA of the CDR3: TGTGCCAGCTCACGCGAACAGGGGATCTACGAGCAGTACTTC. It translates to CASSREQGIYEQYF.

The CDR3: CASSASVAGATDTQYF. CDR3 DNA: TGTGCCAGCAGTGCATCGGTAGCGGGAGCCACAGATACGCAGTATTTT. The chain uses TRBV6-4 and TRBJ2-3, with 9 bases identical to TRBD2. The trim removed 4 bases at V and 2 bases at J, leaving 7 bases unmatched. The CDR3 contains 16 residues. Germline lookup yields CDR1 MRHNA and CDR2 SNTAGT.

This clone has only a few counts. The V call is TRBV7-2, the J call TRBJ2-2, with a possible D match to TRBD1 (5 bases). The CDR3 is made up of 17 amino acids. Germline CDR1 is SGHTA and CDR2 is FQGNSA. V gave up 1 base and J gave up 1 base, with 13 bases separating them. The CDR3 sequence is CASSLEMIQGNTGELFF. The DNA for the CDR3 is TGTGCCAGCAGCTTAGAGATGATCCAGGGGAACACCGGGGAGCTGTTTTTT.

The V call is TRBV19, the J call TRBJ2-7; 7 positions agree with TRBD1. Unmatched junction bases numbered 8, after V lost 4 bases and J lost 2 bases. This CDR3 has 15 residues. Germline values: CDR1 LNHDA, CDR2 SQIVND (reference sequence). CDR3: CASSSTGTDTYEQYF. The CDR3 DNA reads TGTGCCAGTAGTAGCACCGGGACAGATACCTACGAGCAGTACTTC.

The count of this clone is one. The chain has TRBV5-6 and TRBJ2-3; D remains ambiguous. This CDR3 contains 14 residues. Deletions cut 2 bases from V and 0 bases from J, with 7 bases between. The germline V gene encodes CDR1 SGHDT and CDR2 YYEEEE. The CDR3 here is CASSFEVSTDTQYF. Written as DNA, the CDR3 is TGTGCCAGCAGCTTTGAGGTAAGCACAGATACGCAGTATTTT.

The CDR3 DNA is TGTGCCAGCAGTCCTCGACTAGCGGGAGGCTACGAGCAGTACTTC. Amino acids: CASSPRLAGGYEQYF. This chain joins TRBV6-1 and TRBJ2-7; 13 bases align to TRBD2. Trimming at V came to 5 bases and at J to 3 bases, leaving 4 bases not matched to a gene. The germline gives CDR1 MNHNS, CDR2 SASEGT. CDR3 length equals 15 residues.